This TCR beta chain was sequenced in a study of shared clonotypes between healthy human individuals. Whole-study results and caveats: In contrast to clonotypes shared by all four donors, non-shared clonotypes had lower generation probabilities. Memory subsets generally showed smaller estimated richness than naive subsets did.

To note about this clone: Its antigen is still unknown.

Produced via immunoSEQ multiplex PCR; TCRdb's table is partial and in-frame only. The sample lists 2,500,000 or so clones; roughly nine tenths were seen once. Nashville, Tennessee was home to all donors, who were Caucasian adults. Sample: naive CD4+ T cells sorted from blood. Subset described: CD45RA+ positively selected. The TCR sequence derives from a man aged 18 to 29 in good health.

CDR3 protein: CASSRGLLLEETQYF. The CDR3 bases are TGCGCCAGCAGTCGGGGACTACTGTTAGAAGAGACCCAGTACTTC. The rearrangement joins TRBV5-1 to TRBJ2-5; 7 bases match TRBD2. The CDR3 runs 15 residues. The ends lost 5 bases at V and 3 bases at J; junction bases unmatched: 10. Germline CDR1 SGHRS, CDR2 YFSETQ.